The table lists the clone carrying this T cell receptor (beta chain) with many counts. This sample is drawn from a study of low-dose radiotherapy and immunotherapy resistance in tumors. Time point of the sample: after trial treatment. Documented treatment: LDRT plus nivolumab, ipilimumab, low-dose cyclophosphamide and aspirin (RACIN trial). Alpha and beta chains were covered, as first-strand cDNA relied on TRAV- and TRBV-specific primers. The authors ran 15 to 25 PCR cycles to amplify TCRs with a constant-region primer and V-primer adapter. From the reads, TCRdb called clonotypes with MiXCR, one entry per CDR3 protein. The data show approximately 42,000 distinct CDR3 sequences, less than 30% seen once. V was clipped by 0 bases and J by 0 bases, with 12 bases between them. This CDR3 is 17 amino acids long. The V gene's germline CDR1 is SNHLY and CDR2 FYNNEI.

The V call is TRBV2, the J call TRBJ1-3; D remains unclear. The sequence came from a male donor with prostate cancer. Sequenced material: PBMCs, taken after low-dose radiotherapy plus immunotherapy. The CDR3 loop reads CASSEAGRRISGNTIYF. CDR3 sequence (DNA): TGTGCCAGCAGTGAAGCGGGCAGACGAATCTCTGGAAACACCATATATTTT. Supplemented by reference TRBV2 and TRBJ1-3, the full variable domain reads EPEVTQTPSHQVTQMGQEVILRCVPISNHLYFYWYRQILGQKVEFLVSFYNNEISEKSEIFDDQFSVERPDGSNFTLKIRSTKLEDSAMYFCASSEAGRRISGNTIYFGEGSWLTVV.